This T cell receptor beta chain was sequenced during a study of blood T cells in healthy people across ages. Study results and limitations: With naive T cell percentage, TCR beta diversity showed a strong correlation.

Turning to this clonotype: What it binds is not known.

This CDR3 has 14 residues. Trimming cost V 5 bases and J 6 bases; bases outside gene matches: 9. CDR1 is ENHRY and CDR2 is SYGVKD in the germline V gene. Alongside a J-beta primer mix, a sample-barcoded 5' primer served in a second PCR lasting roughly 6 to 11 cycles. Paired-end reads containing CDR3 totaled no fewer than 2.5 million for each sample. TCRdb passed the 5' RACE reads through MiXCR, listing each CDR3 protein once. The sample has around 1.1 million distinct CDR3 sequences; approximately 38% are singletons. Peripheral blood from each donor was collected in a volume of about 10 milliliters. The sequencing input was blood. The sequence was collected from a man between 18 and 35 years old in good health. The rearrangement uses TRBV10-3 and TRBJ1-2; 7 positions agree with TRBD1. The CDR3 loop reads CAISPDRRGDGYTF. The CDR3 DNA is TGTGCCATCAGTCCGGACAGGAGGGGGGATGGCTACACCTTC.